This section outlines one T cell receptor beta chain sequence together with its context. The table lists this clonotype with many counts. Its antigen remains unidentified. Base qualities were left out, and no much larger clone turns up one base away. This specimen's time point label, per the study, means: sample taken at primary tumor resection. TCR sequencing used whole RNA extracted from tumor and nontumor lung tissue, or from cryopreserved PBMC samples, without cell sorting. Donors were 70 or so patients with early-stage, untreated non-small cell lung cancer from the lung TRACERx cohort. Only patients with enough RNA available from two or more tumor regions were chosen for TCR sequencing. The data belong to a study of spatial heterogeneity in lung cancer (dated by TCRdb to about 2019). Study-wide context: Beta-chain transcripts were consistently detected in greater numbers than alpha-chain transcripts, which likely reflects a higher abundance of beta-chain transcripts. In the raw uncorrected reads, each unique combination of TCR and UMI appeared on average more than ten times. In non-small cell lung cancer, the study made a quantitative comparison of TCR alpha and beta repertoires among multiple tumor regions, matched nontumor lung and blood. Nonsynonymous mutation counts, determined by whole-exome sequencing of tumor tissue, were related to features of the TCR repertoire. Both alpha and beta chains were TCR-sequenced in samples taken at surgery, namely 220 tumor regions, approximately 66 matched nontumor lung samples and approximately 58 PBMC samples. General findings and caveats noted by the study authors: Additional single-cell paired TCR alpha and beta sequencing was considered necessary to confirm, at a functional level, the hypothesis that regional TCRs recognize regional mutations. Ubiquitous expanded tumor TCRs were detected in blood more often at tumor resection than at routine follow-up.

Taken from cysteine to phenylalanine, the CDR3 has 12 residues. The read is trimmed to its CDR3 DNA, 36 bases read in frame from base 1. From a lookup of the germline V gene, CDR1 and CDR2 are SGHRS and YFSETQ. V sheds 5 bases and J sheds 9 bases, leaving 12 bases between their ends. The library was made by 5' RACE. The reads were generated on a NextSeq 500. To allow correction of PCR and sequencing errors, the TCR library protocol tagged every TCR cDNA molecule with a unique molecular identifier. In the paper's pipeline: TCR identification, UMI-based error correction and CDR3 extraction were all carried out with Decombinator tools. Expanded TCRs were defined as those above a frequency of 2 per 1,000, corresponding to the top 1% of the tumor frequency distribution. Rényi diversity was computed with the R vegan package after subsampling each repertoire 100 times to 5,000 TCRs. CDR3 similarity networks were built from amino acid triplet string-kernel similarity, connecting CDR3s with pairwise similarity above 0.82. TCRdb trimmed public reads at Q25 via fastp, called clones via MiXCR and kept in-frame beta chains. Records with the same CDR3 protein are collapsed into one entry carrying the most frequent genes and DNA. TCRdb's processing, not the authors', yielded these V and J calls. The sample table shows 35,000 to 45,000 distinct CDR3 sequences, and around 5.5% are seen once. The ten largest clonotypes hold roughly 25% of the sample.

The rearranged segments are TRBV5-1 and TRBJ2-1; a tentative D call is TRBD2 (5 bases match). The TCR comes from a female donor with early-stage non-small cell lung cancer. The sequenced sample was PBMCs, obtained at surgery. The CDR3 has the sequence CASRSGIAEQFF. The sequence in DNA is TGCGCCAGCAGGTCGGGAATCGCTGAGCAGTTCTTC.